These T cell receptor beta chains were read from a single sample in a study of blood T cell repertoires in COVID-19. Only in-frame clones appear in the TCRdb table, and some are missing; sequencing was by immunoSEQ multiplex PCR. There are 35,000 to 50,000 clones in the sample; around 85% occur only once, and over 3.5% lies in the top ten. Sequencing was carried out using peripheral blood. These receptors came from a man between 60 and 75 years old with acute or convalescent COVID-19. CDR3s include the opening cysteine and the closing phenylalanine or tryptophan. Fields, in order: J gene, clone size, D gene, V gene, CDR3 DNA, CDR3 protein. The D gene is left open where the match is weak. Clone size appears in some rows only: once, few, many, or a class for an expanded clone.

J gene: TRBJ2-3
clone size: -
D gene: -
V gene: TRBV11-2
CDR3 DNA: TGTGCCAGCGAAGTGTCAGGTACGCAGTATTTT
CDR3 protein: CASEVSGTQYF

J gene: TRBJ1-3
clone size: -
D gene: TRBD1
V gene: TRBV18
CDR3 DNA: TGTGCCAGCTCACCGGACAGGAATGGAAACACCATATATTTT
CDR3 protein: CASSPDRNGNTIYF

J gene: TRBJ2-1
clone size: few
D gene: TRBD2
V gene: TRBV6-2/TRBV6-3
CDR3 DNA: TGTGCCAGCAGTTACGGACTAGCGGGAGAGGTTATCTTC
CDR3 protein: CASSYGLAGEVIF

J gene: TRBJ2-3
clone size: -
D gene: TRBD2
V gene: TRBV6-2/TRBV6-3
CDR3 DNA: TGTGCCAGCAGTTACGGTATGGGTAGCGGGGCCTCGGGTGAAGGAGATACGCAGTATTTT
CDR3 protein: CASSYGMGSGASGEGDTQYF

J gene: TRBJ1-2
clone size: once
D gene: TRBD1
V gene: TRBV7-2
CDR3 DNA: TGTGCCAGCAGCTTAGTGAGGACAGGGGGCGGCAATGGCTACACCTTC
CDR3 protein: CASSLVRTGGGNGYTF

J gene: TRBJ2-1
clone size: -
D gene: -
V gene: TRBV10-3
CDR3 DNA: TGTGCCATCAGTGAGCCGGGGACTCCAAACAAGAGGAATGAGCAGTTCTTC
CDR3 protein: CAISEPGTPNKRNEQFF

J gene: TRBJ2-5
clone size: -
D gene: -
V gene: TRBV3-1/TRBV3-2
CDR3 DNA: TGTGCCAGCAGCCAAGTTGACCCCGGGGTTGGAGGGACCCAGTACTTC
CDR3 protein: CASSQVDPGVGGTQYF

J gene: TRBJ2-7
clone size: once
D gene: -
V gene: TRBV7-6
CDR3 DNA: TGTGCCAGCAGCCCGAAACAGGGAGGGGGCTCCTACGAGCAGTACTTC
CDR3 protein: CASSPKQGGGSYEQYF

J gene: TRBJ2-1
clone size: -
D gene: TRBD2
V gene: TRBV4-2
CDR3 DNA: TGTGCCAGCAGCCAACCGGCCGGGACTAGCGGGGGGACTTACAATGAGCAGTTCTTC
CDR3 protein: CASSQPAGTSGGTYNEQFF

J gene: TRBJ2-1
clone size: -
D gene: TRBD2
V gene: TRBV7-2
CDR3 DNA: TGTGCCAGCAGCTTACTAGCGGGCTCCTACAATGAGCAGTTCTTC
CDR3 protein: CASSLLAGSYNEQFF

J gene: TRBJ2-3
clone size: -
D gene: TRBD2
V gene: TRBV4-3
CDR3 DNA: TGCGCCAGCAGCCCGGGGACTAGCGGGGTCACAGATACGCAGTATTTT
CDR3 protein: CASSPGTSGVTDTQYF

J gene: TRBJ2-7
clone size: -
D gene: TRBD1
V gene: TRBV5-4
CDR3 DNA: TGTGCCAGCAGCTTGGTCACAGGGGACGAGCAGTACTTC
CDR3 protein: CASSLVTGDEQYF